The TCR beta chain under discussion was sequenced for a study of control samples from healthy donors and cancer patients (dated by TCRdb to about 2020). A note on this clone: What antigen it recognizes has not been identified. There are no base qualities to consult, and no much larger clone falls within one base. The sample has other DNA sequences that encode this CDR3 too.

Library preparation was by the immunoSEQ multiplex PCR assay. TCRdb stores this immuneACCESS table with in-frame sequences only. Part of the clones is absent; in the studies checked, under half of the shortfall reflects unresolved V genes, and no reason is known for the rest. This sample gives roughly 68,000 clones in total; about 83% of them show up just once. Of the sample, about 15% falls within the top ten clones. As encoded in the germline V gene, CDR1 is KGHDR while CDR2 is SFDVKD. The V end gives up 9 bases and the J end 1 base, leaving 7 bases in the junction not matched to a gene. From cysteine to phenylalanine, the CDR3 is 14 amino acids long. Only the CDR3 DNA is retained, 42 bases long and in frame from the first base.

The sample comprised blood. The source is a man in his sixties in good health. Recombination joined TRBV24-1 with TRBJ2-5; 7 bases in the junction line up with TRBD2. The CDR3 has the sequence CATGPSGPQETQYF. The sequenced DNA is TGTGCCACCGGGCCTAGCGGACCCCAAGAGACCCAGTACTTC.